Each of the 32 T cell receptor beta chains below was sequenced from the same sample in a study of brain T cells in children with intractable seizures. This table comes from immunoSEQ multiplex PCR, and its TCRdb copy is limited to in-frame clones, with some not included. Here the sample spans around 100,000 clones, 85% to 95% being singletons. The sample here was peripheral blood, taken at surgery. These TCRs come from a boy under two years old with hemimegalencephaly and intractable seizures.

The gene calls are TRBV7-3 and TRBJ2-3, with TRBD2 identical over 7 bases. Germline assignment: CDR1 SGHTA and CDR2 FQGTGA. The V gene end was trimmed by 2 bases and the J gene end by 0 bases; junction bases not matched to a gene: 2. The CDR3 is made up of 15 amino acids. The CDR3 DNA reads as TGTGCCAGCAGCTTACGGGACTACAGCACAGATACGCAGTATTTT. Translating gives CASSLRDYSTDTQYF.

The V and J genes are TRBV3-1 (or the pseudogene TRBV3-2) and TRBJ1-4; the D gene is possibly TRBD1 (5 bases). Trimming pared 1 base from V and 7 bases from J, leaving 10 bases between. CDR1 and CDR2 (germline): LGHDT, YNNKEL (reference sequence). The CDR3 contains 14 residues. The CDR3 DNA is TGTGCCAGCAGCCAAGTCCCAGGGAGTGAAAAACTGTTTTTT. Translation gives CASSQVPGSEKLFF.

The chain uses TRBV6-4 and TRBJ1-6; tentatively, D is TRBD1 (5 bases). The CDR3 length is 14 residues. Germline V gives CDR1 MRHNA, CDR2 SNTAGT. Trimming shortened V by 4 bases and J by 8 bases, and 12 bases separated the two germline ends. Here the CDR3 reads CASSVTGNYSPLHF. The CDR3 DNA reads TGTGCCAGCAGTGTTACAGGAAACTATTCACCCCTCCACTTT.

The CDR3 DNA follows: TGTGCCAGCAGTTTACCGGGACGTTCTTGGACCGGGGAGCTGTTTTTT. Its translation is CASSLPGRSWTGELFF. The chain joins TRBV6-6 to TRBJ2-2, with D tentatively TRBD1 or TRBD2 (5 bases each). Trimming removed 4 bases at V and 5 bases at J, with 17 bases between. The CDR3 runs 16 residues. The V gene's germline CDR1 is MNHNY and CDR2 SVGAGI (reference sequence).

This clone occurred once. The rearrangement joins TRBV30 to TRBJ2-7; weak D call: TRBD1 (6 bases). The V and J ends lost 3 bases and 9 bases respectively, with 12 bases between them. Germline values: CDR1 GTSNPN, CDR2 SVGIG (reference sequence). This CDR3 region has 11 residues. CDR3 amino acids: CAWSRDTGQYF. The CDR3 DNA reads TGTGCCTGGAGCCGGGACACGGGGCAGTACTTC.

V gene TRBV6-2 or TRBV6-3 combines with J gene TRBJ2-1, with 10 bases lining up with TRBD2. J lost 10 bases, V lost 5 bases, and 11 bases had no gene match. CDR1 is MNHEY and CDR2 is SVGEGT in the germline V gene. The CDR3 sequence is 15 residues long. CDR3 sequence reads: CASSRTSGEYVEQFF. The CDR3 bases are TGTGCCAGCAGTCGTACTAGCGGGGAATACGTCGAGCAGTTCTTC.

This clone turned up a few times. The genes are TRBV6-5 and TRBJ1-2, with a weak D call TRBD1 (5 bases). V lost 7 bases to trimming and J lost 7 bases, with 19 bases between them. CDR3 size: 14 residues. Germline V CDR1 and CDR2: MNHEY, SVGAGI. CDR3 amino acids: CASILRGSVAGYTF. The CDR3 DNA reads TGTGCCAGCATCCTCCGGGGCTCGGTAGCTGGCTACACCTTC.

V is TRBV4-1 and J is TRBJ2-1; D is undetermined. The V and J ends lost 0 bases and 8 bases respectively, with 11 bases between them. The CDR3 is made up of 14 amino acids. Per germline, CDR1 MGHRA and CDR2 YSYEKL. The CDR3 loop reads CASSQERAPDEQFF. The CDR3 DNA sequence: TGCGCCAGCAGCCAAGAACGGGCCCCAGATGAGCAGTTCTTC.

J is TRBJ1-3 and V is TRBV4-2, with 7 bases matching TRBD1. From germline, CDR1 is LGHNA and CDR2 YNFKEQ. Germline trimming cut 0 bases from V and 3 bases from J; bases unmatched to any gene: 5. The CDR3 covers 16 residues. The CDR3 sequence is CASSQDLRGFGNTIYF. As DNA, the CDR3 is TGTGCCAGCAGCCAAGATCTCAGGGGGTTTGGAAACACCATATATTTT.

The V gene is TRBV5-6, the J gene TRBJ1-2; TRBD1 might be the D (5 bases). There are 16 residues in the CDR3. In germline, CDR1 is SGHDT, CDR2 YYEEEE. Trimming removed 0 bases at V and 1 base at J, with 13 bases between. CDR3 region: CASSLGQLLFNYGYTF. CDR3 nucleotide sequence: TGTGCCAGCAGCTTGGGACAGCTACTATTTAACTATGGCTACACCTTC. Variable domain in full (rest from reference TRBV5-6 and TRBJ1-2): DAGVTQSPTHLIKTRGQQVTLRCSPKSGHDTVSWYQQALGQGPQFIFQYYEEEERQRGNFPDRFSGHQFPNYSSELNVNALLLGDSALYLCASSLGQLLFNYGYTFGSGTRLTVV.

This sequence joins TRBV6-1 and TRBJ2-4; D not resolved. Trimming removed 3 bases at V and 5 bases at J, with 8 bases between. CDR3 length equals 13 residues. In germline, CDR1 is MNHNS, CDR2 SASEGT. CDR3 in amino acids: CASSEGQQNIQYF. The CDR3 DNA reads as TGTGCCAGCAGTGAGGGCCAGCAAAACATTCAGTACTTC.

This rearrangement joins TRBV14 to TRBJ2-7, with 14 bases that match TRBD2. Germline V gene lookup returns CDR1 SGHDN and CDR2 FVKESK. This CDR3 is 16 amino acids long. V lost 3 bases and J lost 5; bases outside the gene matches: 6. Written as DNA, the CDR3 is TGTGCCAGCAGCCACAGACTAGCGGGAGGGCCCAACGAGCAGTACTTC. This codes for CASSHRLAGGPNEQYF. The full variable domain, its missing parts supplied by reference TRBV14 and TRBJ2-7, is EAGVTQFPSHSVIEKGQTVTLRCDPISGHDNLYWYRRVMGKEIKFLLHFVKESKQDESGMPNNRFLAERTGGTYSTLKVQPAELEDSGVYFCASSHRLAGGPNEQYFGPGTRLTVT.

This clone was found once. V gene TRBV6-1 combines with J gene TRBJ2-3; D is unclear. This CDR3 is 16 amino acids long. Germline CDR1 reads MNHNS; CDR2 reads SASEGT. V was trimmed by 3 bases and J by 2 bases, leaving 15 bases between them. CDR3 loop: CASSDRRFANTDTQYF. The CDR3 nucleotides read TGTGCCAGCAGTGACCGACGCTTCGCAAACACAGATACGCAGTATTTT.

The gene calls are TRBV28 and TRBJ1-1; D remains ambiguous. V was trimmed by 2 bases and J by 1 base, leaving 8 bases between them. The CDR3 totals 14 residues. From germline, CDR1 is MDHEN and CDR2 SYDVKM. The CDR3 nucleotides are TGTGCCAGCAGTTTAATACAGCGGAACACTGAAGCTTTCTTT. It translates to CASSLIQRNTEAFF.

The chain employs TRBV5-1 and TRBJ2-3; 9 bases line up with TRBD2. CDR3 size: 15 residues. With 7 bases clipped from V and 5 bases from J, the junction kept 11 bases outside the gene matches. From germline, CDR1 is SGHRS and CDR2 YFSETQ. CDR3 sequence (DNA): TGCGCCAGCTCATTGGGACTAGCAGGGAGAGATACGCAGTATTTT. This translates into CASSLGLAGRDTQYF.

The rearrangement joins TRBV7-3 to TRBJ2-5; D is unclear. The CDR3 consists of 13 residues. Germline V gene sequence: CDR1 SGHTA, CDR2 FQGTGA. V lost 3 bases and J 0 bases, leaving 5 bases between the germline ends. The CDR3, as DNA: TGTGCCAGCAGCTTCGGTAACCAAGAGACCCAGTACTTC. Residues: CASSFGNQETQYF.

For this clone: Distinct nucleotide sequences in the sample also encode this CDR3. The rearrangement joins TRBV27 to TRBJ2-7, with 10 bases that match TRBD2. Germline lookup yields CDR1 MNHEY and CDR2 SMNVEV (reference sequence). The trim removed 2 bases at V and 2 bases at J, leaving 3 bases unmatched. This CDR3 spans 15 amino acids. CDR3 DNA sequence: TGTGCCAGCAGTTTAGGGCTAGCGGGGGCCTACGAGCAGTACTTC. Translated, it gives CASSLGLAGAYEQYF.

The count of this clone is one. The chain recombines TRBV5-4 with TRBJ2-4; a possible D gene is TRBD2 (7 bases). Trimming removed 0 bases at V and 6 bases at J, with 19 bases between. Germline V gene lookup returns CDR1 SGHNT and CDR2 YYREEE (reference sequence). The CDR3 runs 17 residues. This CDR3 reads CASSLAGGRGGRNIQYF. CDR3 nucleotides: TGTGCCAGCAGCTTGGCCGGGGGCAGGGGAGGGAGAAACATTCAGTACTTC.

The J gene is TRBJ2-5, the V gene TRBV7-3; unclear D gene. The length of the CDR3 is 13 residues. V gave up 0 bases and J gave up 7 bases, with 9 bases separating them. Germline CDR1 is SGHTA and CDR2 is FQGTGA. CDR3 in DNA: TGTGCCAGCAGCTTAACTCGAGATGGGACCCAGTACTTC. Encoded protein: CASSLTRDGTQYF.

The rearrangement joins TRBV19 to TRBJ2-7; TRBD1 agrees at 11 bases. V dropped 5 bases and J dropped 6; count of bases not matched to a gene: 6. CDR1 is LNHDA, CDR2 SQIVND, per germline (reference sequence). The CDR3 extends over 14 amino acids. The CDR3 DNA is TGTGCCAGTAGTGTCGACGGGACAGGGGGCGAGCAGTACTTC. Translation gives CASSVDGTGGEQYF.

The V call is TRBV6-6, the J call TRBJ2-7; TRBD1 matches 8 bases. The CDR3 contains 15 residues. CDR1 is MNHNY, CDR2 SVGAGI, per germline (reference sequence). The V segment lost 9 bases and the J segment 1 base; nucleotides outside the gene matches: 11. The CDR3 protein is CASGGLGTGSYEQYF. CDR3 bases: TGTGCCAGTGGGGGCCTCGGGACAGGTTCCTACGAGCAGTACTTC.

V and J are TRBV28 and TRBJ1-2; D may be TRBD1 (5 bases). This CDR3 has 12 residues. Trimming removed 2 bases from V and 8 bases from J, with 9 bases in between. Germline assignment: CDR1 MDHEN and CDR2 SYDVKM. The CDR3 nucleotides are TGTGCCAGCAGTTTAGGGGCCGGGGGCTACACCTTC. Its translation is CASSLGAGGYTF.

In the case of this clone: An end of the junction differs from the germline gene, which may be a read error. V is TRBV5-4 and J is TRBJ2-1, with 7 bases that match TRBD1. Germline V gene data show CDR1 as SGHNT and CDR2 as YYREEE (reference sequence). This CDR3 is 14 amino acids long. The DNA of the CDR3 is TGTGCCGGCAGCCGCCCACAGGGGTCGGATGAGCAGTTCTTC. Protein sequence: CAGSRPQGSDEQFF.

The chain is built from TRBV10-3 and TRBJ1-2; 9 nucleotides align to TRBD1. Looked up from germline, CDR1 is ENHRY and CDR2 is SYGVKD. J was trimmed by 1 base and V by 0 bases; bases with no gene match: 6. The CDR3 length is 17 residues. CDR3 coding DNA: TGTGCCATCAGTGAGTCTAGGGGGGACAGGGTTAACTATGGCTACACCTTC. This sequence encodes CAISESRGDRVNYGYTF.

As DNA, the CDR3 is TGTGCCAGCAGCCAGCCTCTCCCCAGCGGGCTATCCAATGAGCAGTTCTTC. It translates to CASSQPLPSGLSNEQFF. The V and J genes are TRBV2 and TRBJ2-1; TRBD2 is a possible D gene (6 bases). The germline gives CDR1 SNHLY, CDR2 FYNNEI. V was pared by 6 bases and J by 6 bases, with 24 bases between. This CDR3 is 17 amino acids long.

This clone was seen just once. The chain recombines TRBV5-4 with TRBJ1-6; D may be TRBD1 (6 bases). This CDR3 is built from 16 residues. Germline lookup yields CDR1 SGHNT and CDR2 YYREEE (reference sequence). Trimming took off 0 bases at V and 9 bases at J, with 16 bases between the two ends. As DNA, the CDR3 is TGTGCCAGCAGCTTGGGGCCGGTGGGGGGGCCTTCACCCCTCCACTTT. Translating gives CASSLGPVGGPSPLHF.

V and J are TRBV6-1 and TRBJ2-1, with TRBD2 identical over 12 bases. The length of the CDR3 is 16 residues. CDR1 MNHNS and CDR2 SASEGT come from the germline V gene. After removal of 4 bases from V and 1 base from J, the junction contained 2 bases not matched to a gene. The CDR3 DNA is TGTGCCAGCAGTGCAACTAGCGGGGGGTCCTACAATGAGCAGTTCTTC. Amino acid sequence: CASSATSGGSYNEQFF.

The chain uses TRBV5-1 and TRBJ2-6, with D tentatively TRBD1 (5 bases). Germline loops: CDR1 SGHRS, CDR2 YFSETQ. The CDR3 spans 15 residues. The V and J ends lost 1 base and 3 bases respectively, with 8 bases between them. CDR3 nucleotide sequence: TGCGCCAGCAGCTTGACAGGTTTTGGGGCCAACGTCCTGACTTTC. It encodes CASSLTGFGANVLTF.

Comment on this clone: Other DNA sequences within the sample encode an identical CDR3. The chain recombines TRBV9 with TRBJ1-1; no firm D call. The length of the CDR3 is 13 residues. In germline, CDR1 is SGDLS, CDR2 YYNGEE. The germline V and J ends were trimmed by 0 bases and 1 base, with 4 bases remaining between them. Here the CDR3 reads CASSVDSNTEAFF. The CDR3 DNA reads as TGTGCCAGCAGCGTAGACTCGAACACTGAAGCTTTCTTT.

This clone has more than one count but fewer than ten. The chain uses TRBV10-1 and TRBJ2-1; D gene ambiguous. The ends were cut back, 2 bases at V and 7 bases at J, with 9 bases in the middle. Germline CDR1 and CDR2: WNHNN and SYGVQD (reference sequence). The CDR3 runs 13 residues. As DNA, the CDR3 is TGCGCCAGCAGTGAGAAGCTCGCTAATGAGCAGTTCTTC. Its protein is CASSEKLANEQFF.

J is TRBJ2-7 and V is TRBV4-1; 11 bases are a match to TRBD2. This CDR3 has 17 residues. The germline CDR1 and CDR2 sequences are MGHRA and YSYEKL. J lost 2 bases, V lost 3 bases, and 9 bases had no gene match. In DNA, the CDR3 is TGCGCCAGCAGCCATAATAGCGGGAGGGCCATTACCTACGAGCAGTACTTC. Translation: CASSHNSGRAITYEQYF.

This chain joins TRBV5-1 and TRBJ2-3; D perhaps matches TRBD2 (5 bases). CDR3 size: 14 residues. Germline CDR1 reads SGHRS; CDR2 reads YFSETQ. V lost 3 bases to trimming and J lost 2 bases, with 10 bases between them. CDR3: CASSYRRSTDTQYF. For the CDR3, the DNA is TGCGCCAGCAGCTACCGGAGGTCCACAGATACGCAGTATTTT.